Below, 25 T cell receptor beta chains from the same sample are listed, as sequenced in a study of identical twins. TCRdb itself ran the 5' RACE reads through MiXCR, one entry per CDR3 protein. The sample contains around 1.7 million distinct CDR3 sequences, less than 35% of which appear only once. Specimen: cord blood. Receptor source: a newborn girl in good health.

The rearrangement joins TRBV20-1 to TRBJ2-3; D gene uncertain. The ends were cut back, 1 base at V and 6 bases at J, with 11 bases in the middle. This CDR3 comprises 13 residues. Germline V lookup: CDR1 DFQATT, CDR2 SNEGSKA (reference sequence). CDR3 amino acids: CSARGVVKDTQYF. DNA for the CDR3: TGCAGTGCTAGAGGGGTTGTGAAGGATACGCAGTATTTT.

This chain connects TRBV3-1 to TRBJ2-1; maybe TRBD2 (5 bases). Germline V gives CDR1 LGHDT, CDR2 YNNKEL (reference sequence). The ends were cut back, 11 bases at V and 4 bases at J, with 21 bases in the middle. The CDR3 consists of 15 residues. CDR3 sequence (DNA): TGTGCCGGTAGCCAAGTTGTTCGGGATTACAATGAGCAGTTCTTC. This sequence encodes CAGSQVVRDYNEQFF.

The chain has TRBV12-3 or TRBV12-4 and TRBJ2-5; D unresolved. The J call is in doubt because the DNA end fits TRBJ2-7 better. The CDR3 runs to 14 residues. CDR3 in amino acids: CASSLASPLYEQYF. The CDR3 region has the DNA TGTGCCAGCAGTTTAGCCTCGCCCCTCTACGAGCAGTACTTC.

The rearrangement links TRBV15 to TRBJ1-1; D not resolved. The CDR3 consists of 16 residues. Germline CDR1 and CDR2: LNHNV and YYDKDF (reference sequence). V lost 0 bases to trimming and J lost 1 base, with 12 bases between them. CDR3 sequence: CATSRDRRRANTEAFF. In DNA form, the CDR3 reads TGTGCCACCAGCAGAGATCGTAGGAGGGCGAACACTGAAGCTTTCTTT.

The sample holds a few counts of this clonotype. The chain links TRBV20-1 to TRBJ2-7; D uncertain. CDR1 DFQATT and CDR2 SNEGSKA come from the germline V gene (reference sequence). This CDR3 has 11 amino acids. Trimming removed 3 bases from V and 10 bases from J, with 13 bases in between. CDR3 in amino acids: CSASYGSYQYF. For the CDR3, the DNA is TGCAGTGCTAGCTACGGAAGCTACCAGTACTTC.

This chain joins TRBV19 and TRBJ2-1; D not certain. V was shortened by 2 bases and J by 5 bases, with 4 bases between the two germline ends. CDR1 LNHDA and CDR2 SQIVND come from the germline V gene (reference sequence). The CDR3 totals 12 residues. CDR3 DNA: TGTGCCAGTAGTATATATGACAATGAGCAGTTCTTC. This encodes CASSIYDNEQFF.

The chain recombines TRBV20-1 with TRBJ2-7; TRBD1 aligns across 9 bases. The CDR3 sequence is 13 residues long. Per the germline V gene, CDR1 is DFQATT and CDR2 is SNEGSKA (reference sequence). The chain's CDR3 is CSTTGTGSYEQYF. DNA of the CDR3: TGCAGCACTACCGGGACAGGGAGCTACGAGCAGTACTTC.

This clonotype was recorded a few times. The chain links TRBV20-1 to TRBJ2-1, with a tentative D call TRBD2 (6 bases). The CDR3 contains 15 residues. Germline CDR1 reads DFQATT; CDR2 reads SNEGSKA (reference sequence). The V end lost 5 bases, the J end lost 1 base, and 15 bases lay between the germline ends. CDR3: CSASMQRVSYNEQFF. In DNA, the CDR3 is TGCAGTGCTTCTATGCAGCGGGTTTCCTACAATGAGCAGTTCTTC.

The J gene is TRBJ2-1, the V gene TRBV20-1, with a weak D call TRBD2 (6 bases). From germline, CDR1 is DFQATT and CDR2 SNEGSKA (reference sequence). The CDR3 runs to 13 residues. The ends were cut back, 3 bases at V and 12 bases at J, with 18 bases in the middle. The CDR3 region is CSARAGPLGGQFF. Written as DNA, the CDR3 is TGCAGTGCTAGGGCGGGGCCCCTGGGGGGGCAGTTCTTC.

V usage is TRBV7-2 and J usage is TRBJ2-5; 7 bases line up with TRBD2. Germline trimming cut 0 bases from V and 11 bases from J; bases unmatched to any gene: 12. The CDR3 is 15 amino acids. CDR1 and CDR2 from the germline V gene are SGHTA and FQGNSA. The CDR3 is CASSLASGAYNEQYF. The CDR3 DNA sequence: TGTGCCAGCAGCTTAGCGAGCGGGGCCTACAATGAGCAGTACTTC.

The V gene is TRBV20-1, the J gene TRBJ2-5, with 9 bases lining up with TRBD1. The CDR3 covers 13 residues. V dropped 5 bases and J dropped 1; count of bases not matched to a gene: 2. Germline values: CDR1 DFQATT, CDR2 SNEGSKA (reference sequence). The CDR3 coding sequence is TGCAGTGCTGAGGACAGGGGCCAAGAGACCCAGTACTTC. It codes for CSAEDRGQETQYF.

This clonotype was detected only a few times. CDR3 protein: CASSVGGGTLTEAFF. The CDR3 bases are TGTGCCAGCAGCGTAGGAGGAGGGACCCTTACTGAAGCTTTCTTT. This chain links TRBV9 with TRBJ1-1; perhaps TRBD1 as D (5 bases). Looked up from germline, CDR1 is SGDLS and CDR2 is YYNGEE. V was cut by 0 bases and J by 5 bases, with 14 bases left in between. There are 15 residues in the CDR3. Drawing the rest from reference TRBV9 and TRBJ1-1, the complete variable domain is DSGVTQTPKHLITATGQRVTLRCSPRSGDLSVYWYQQSLDQGLQFLIQYYNGEERAKGNILERFSAQQFPDLHSELNLSSLELGDSALYFCASSVGGGTLTEAFFGQGTRLTVV.

The CDR3 nucleotides are TGTGCCAGCAGCTTAGGGGACAGGGGTGGTGAAGCTTTCTTT. Translated: CASSLGDRGGEAFF. V gene TRBV13 combines with J gene TRBJ1-1; the match to TRBD1 covers 9 bases. V gave up 0 bases and J gave up 7 bases; unmatched junction bases: 3. CDR3 length: 14 amino acids. Germline V gene lookup returns CDR1 PRHDT and CDR2 FYEKMQ (reference sequence).

The V gene is TRBV28, the J gene TRBJ1-5, with TRBD1 as a possible D gene (5 bases). Germline CDR1 MDHEN, CDR2 SYDVKM. The CDR3 sequence is 14 residues long. V dropped 3 bases and J dropped 7 bases, with 13 bases sitting between them. In DNA, the CDR3 is TGTGCCAGCAGTTTGGGGGGGTTCAAACAGCCCCAGCATTTT. Translated, it gives CASSLGGFKQPQHF. The full variable domain, completed using reference TRBV28 and TRBJ1-5, is DVKVTQSSRYLVKRTGEKVFLECVQDMDHENMFWYRQDPGLGLRLIYFSYDVKMKEKGDIPEGYSVSREKKERFSLILESASTNQTSMYLCASSLGGFKQPQHFGDGTRLSIL.

This clonotype has only a few counts. The CDR3 loop is CASSPSGGAPYNEQFF. The CDR3 bases are TGTGCCAGCAGTCCCAGCGGGGGGGCCCCCTACAATGAGCAGTTCTTC. The chain couples TRBV12-3 or TRBV12-4 to TRBJ2-1; 10 nucleotides match TRBD2. The length of the CDR3 is 16 residues. The V and J ends lost 5 bases and 2 bases, in that order; junction bases with no gene match: 6.

This clonotype is a singleton in its sample. A read error may account for a junction end that differs from germline. The V call is TRBV6-1, the J call TRBJ1-1, with 7 bases identical to TRBD1. The CDR3 consists of 14 residues. Germline lookup yields CDR1 MNHNS and CDR2 SASEGT. The CDR3 sequence: CASNPWDSNTEAFF. The CDR3 coding sequence is TGTGCCAGCAACCCTTGGGACAGTAACACTGAAGCTTTTTTT.

The rearrangement links TRBV28 to TRBJ2-5; 10 nucleotides line up with TRBD2. CDR1 MDHEN and CDR2 SYDVKM come from the germline V gene. The CDR3 spans 17 residues. Unmatched junction bases numbered 6, after V lost 1 base and J lost 1 base. The CDR3: CASSLLGSGRTQETQYF. The CDR3 DNA is TGTGCCAGCAGTTTATTAGGTAGCGGGAGGACCCAAGAGACCCAGTACTTC.

Details on this clonotype: One end of the junction fails to match germline, which may point to a read error. The chain is built from TRBV12-3 or TRBV12-4 and TRBJ1-6; TRBD1 matches at 7 bases. The CDR3 has 15 residues. The CDR3 DNA reads as TGTGCCGGCAGGGAGACAGGGACCTATAATTCACCCCTCCACTTT. Its translation: CAGRETGTYNSPLHF.

The CDR3 reads CASSQGQSPYNSPLHF. The CDR3 DNA reads as TGTGCCAGCAGCCAAGGACAGAGCCCCTATAATTCACCCCTCCACTTT. The chain combines TRBV4-2 with TRBJ1-6; the D gene is possibly TRBD1 (5 bases). The germline CDR1 and CDR2 sequences are LGHNA and YNFKEQ. V lost 1 base and J 2 bases, leaving 9 bases between the germline ends. CDR3 length equals 16 residues.

For this clonotype: The germline gene is not matched at one end of the junction; a read error may be the cause. The V and J genes are TRBV7-2 and TRBJ2-3; 8 positions match TRBD1. This CDR3 is 14 amino acids long. Germline V gives CDR1 SGHTA, CDR2 FQGNSA. CDR3 region: CASNRPGGADTRYF. The CDR3 bases are TGTGCCAGCAACCGGCCAGGGGGCGCAGATACGCGGTATTTT.

The chain combines TRBV28 with TRBJ1-5, with 10 bases identical to TRBD1. The CDR3 consists of 15 residues. Trimming cost V 5 bases and J 5 bases; bases outside gene matches: 6. The germline CDR1 and CDR2 sequences are MDHEN and SYDVKM. CDR3 sequence reads: CASSQGQGLYQPQHF. The CDR3 DNA reads as TGTGCCAGCAGTCAGGGACAGGGGCTGTATCAGCCCCAGCATTTT.

This clonotype has at least ten counts. The V call is TRBV13, the J call TRBJ1-4; TRBD1 aligns across 7 bases. Germline values: CDR1 PRHDT, CDR2 FYEKMQ (reference sequence). This CDR3 comprises 14 residues. Germline trimming cut 4 bases from V and 4 bases from J; bases unmatched to any gene: 3. The DNA of the CDR3 is TGTGCCAGCAGCTACAGGGGCGGTAATGAAAAACTGTTTTTT. This encodes CASSYRGGNEKLFF.

The chain recombines TRBV20-1 with TRBJ1-1, with a weak D call TRBD1 (6 bases). The V gene lost 3 bases and the J gene lost 2 bases, with 13 bases spanning the gap. The CDR3 has 14 amino acids. From germline, CDR1 is DFQATT and CDR2 SNEGSKA (reference sequence). The DNA for the CDR3 is TGCAGTGCTAGGAACAGGGTGCGAAACACTGAAGCTTTCTTT. Translated, it gives CSARNRVRNTEAFF.

The gene calls are TRBV12-3 or TRBV12-4 and TRBJ2-3; TRBD2 aligns across 10 bases. The CDR3 sequence is 16 residues long. The ends lost 5 bases at V and 2 bases at J; junction bases unmatched: 7. CDR3 sequence: CASSPISGGLTDTQYF. As DNA, the CDR3 is TGTGCCAGCAGTCCTATTAGCGGGGGGCTCACAGATACGCAGTATTTT.

This clonotype was detected a few times. This chain connects TRBV7-9 to TRBJ1-4, with 7 nucleotides matching TRBD1. The length of the CDR3 is 16 residues. CDR1 is SEHNR and CDR2 is FQNEAQ in the germline V gene (reference sequence). V lost 6 bases and J lost 2; bases outside the gene matches: 9. The DNA of the CDR3 is TGTGCCAGCAGTCTGGATCAGGGGGGGACTAATGAAAAACTGTTTTTT. Protein: CASSLDQGGTNEKLFF.